By proportion, the clone carrying this T cell receptor (beta chain) is medium-sized. Its antigen is undetermined. Sequence at one end of the junction differs from germline and may be a read error. TCRdb reanalysed the reads using MiXCR and keeps one entry per CDR3 protein. Among about 2,300 distinct CDR3 sequences, 15% to 20% were seen once, and the ten largest hold 15% to 18%. The data belong to a study of liver allograft versus peripheral blood T cells. Study-wide background: Recipients' peripheral blood supplied the T cell receptor repertoires against which those in transplanted livers were compared.

Germline values: CDR1 MNHNS, CDR2 SASEGT. The CDR3 is made up of 8 amino acids. Study results and limitations: Reportedly, the T cell receptor repertoires present inside liver allografts differed from those in peripheral blood.

This sequence originates from a human patient who had a liver transplant. Among the T cells, some may be from the graft donor. V usage is TRBV6-1 and J usage is TRBJ1-1; D gene uncertain. The CDR3 nucleotides read TGTGCCAGCACTGAAGCTTTCTTT. This translates into CASTEAFF.